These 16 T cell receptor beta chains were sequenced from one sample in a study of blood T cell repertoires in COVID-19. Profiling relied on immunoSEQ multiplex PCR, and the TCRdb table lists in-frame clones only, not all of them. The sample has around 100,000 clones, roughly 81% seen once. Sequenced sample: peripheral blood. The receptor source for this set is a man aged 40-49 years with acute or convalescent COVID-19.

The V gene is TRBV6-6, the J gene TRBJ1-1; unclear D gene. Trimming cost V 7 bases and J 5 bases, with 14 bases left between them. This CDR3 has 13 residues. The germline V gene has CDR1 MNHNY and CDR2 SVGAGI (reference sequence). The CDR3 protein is CASIKGGETEAFF. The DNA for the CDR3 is TGTGCCAGCATCAAGGGTGGGGAGACTGAAGCTTTCTTT.

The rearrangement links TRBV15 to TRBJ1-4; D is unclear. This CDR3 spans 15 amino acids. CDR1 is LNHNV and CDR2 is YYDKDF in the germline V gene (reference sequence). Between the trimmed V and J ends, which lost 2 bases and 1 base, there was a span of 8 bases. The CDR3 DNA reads TGTGCCACCAGCAGAATCGGACTAACTAATGAAAAACTGTTTTTT. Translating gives CATSRIGLTNEKLFF.

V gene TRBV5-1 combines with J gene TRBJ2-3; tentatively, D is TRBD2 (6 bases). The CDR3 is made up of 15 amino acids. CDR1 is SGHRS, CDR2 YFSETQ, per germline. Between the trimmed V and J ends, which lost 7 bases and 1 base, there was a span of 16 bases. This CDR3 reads CASLSWGLGTDTQYF. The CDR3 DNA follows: TGCGCCAGCTTATCATGGGGACTTGGCACAGATACGCAGTATTTT.

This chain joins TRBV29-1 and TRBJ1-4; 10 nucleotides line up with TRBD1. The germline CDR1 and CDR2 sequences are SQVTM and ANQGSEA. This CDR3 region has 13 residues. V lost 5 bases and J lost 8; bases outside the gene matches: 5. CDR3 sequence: CSVTGTGVEKLFF. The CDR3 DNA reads TGCAGCGTTACCGGGACAGGGGTAGAAAAACTGTTTTTT.

CDR3 DNA sequence: TGTGCCAGCAGCTCGGGGAGCGGGGGGGCTTGGTACAATGAGCAGTTCTTC. Protein product: CASSSGSGGAWYNEQFF. V and J are TRBV11-2 and TRBJ2-1; 10 bases line up with TRBD2. Germline CDR1 and CDR2: SGHAT and FQNNGV. V shed 4 bases, J shed 4 bases, and the junction held 10 bases outside the gene matches. This CDR3 contains 17 residues.

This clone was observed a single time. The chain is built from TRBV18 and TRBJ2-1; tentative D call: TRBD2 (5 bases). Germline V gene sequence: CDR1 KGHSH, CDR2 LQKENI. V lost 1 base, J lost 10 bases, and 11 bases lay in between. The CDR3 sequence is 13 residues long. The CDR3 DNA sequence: TGTGCCAGCTCACCACAGCCCTCGGGGGAGCAGTTCTTC. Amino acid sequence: CASSPQPSGEQFF.

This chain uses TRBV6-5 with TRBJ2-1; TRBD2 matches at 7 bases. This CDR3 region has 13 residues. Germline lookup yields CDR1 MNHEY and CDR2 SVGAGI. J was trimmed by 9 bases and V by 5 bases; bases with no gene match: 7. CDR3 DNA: TGTGCCAGCAGTCGGGGGGAGGGAGGTGAGCAGTTCTTC. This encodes CASSRGEGGEQFF.

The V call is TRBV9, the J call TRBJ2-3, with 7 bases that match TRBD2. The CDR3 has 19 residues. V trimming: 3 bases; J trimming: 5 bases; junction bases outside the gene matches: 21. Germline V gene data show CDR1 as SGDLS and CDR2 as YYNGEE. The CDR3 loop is CASSGREGLAGHEVDTQYF. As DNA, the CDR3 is TGTGCCAGCAGCGGTAGAGAGGGTTTAGCGGGCCACGAGGTAGATACGCAGTATTTT. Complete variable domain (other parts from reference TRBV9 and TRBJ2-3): DSGVTQTPKHLITATGQRVTLRCSPRSGDLSVYWYQQSLDQGLQFLIQYYNGEERAKGNILERFSAQQFPDLHSELNLSSLELGDSALYFCASSGREGLAGHEVDTQYFGPGTRLTVL.

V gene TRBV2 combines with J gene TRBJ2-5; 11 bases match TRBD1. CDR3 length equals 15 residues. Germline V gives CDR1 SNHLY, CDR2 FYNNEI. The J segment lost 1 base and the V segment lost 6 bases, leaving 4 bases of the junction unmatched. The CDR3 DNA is TGTGCCAGCAGCAGGACAGGGGGCACCCAAGAGACCCAGTACTTC. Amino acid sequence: CASSRTGGTQETQYF.

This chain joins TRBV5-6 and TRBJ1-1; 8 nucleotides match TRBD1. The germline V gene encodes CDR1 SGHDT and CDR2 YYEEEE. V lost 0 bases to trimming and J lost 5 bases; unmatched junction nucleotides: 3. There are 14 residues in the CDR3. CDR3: CASSLGTGRTEAFF. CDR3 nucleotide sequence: TGTGCCAGCAGCTTGGGGACAGGGAGGACTGAAGCTTTCTTT. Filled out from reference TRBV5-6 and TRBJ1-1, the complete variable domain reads DAGVTQSPTHLIKTRGQQVTLRCSPKSGHDTVSWYQQALGQGPQFIFQYYEEEERQRGNFPDRFSGHQFPNYSSELNVNALLLGDSALYLCASSLGTGRTEAFFGQGTRLTVV.

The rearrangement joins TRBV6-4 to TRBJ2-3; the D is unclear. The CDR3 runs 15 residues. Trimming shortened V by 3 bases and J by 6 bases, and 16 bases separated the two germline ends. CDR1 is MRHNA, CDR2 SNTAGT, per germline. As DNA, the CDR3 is TGTGCCAGCAGTGAAGTTTCTAGTGGCTGGGATACGCAGTATTTT. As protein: CASSEVSSGWDTQYF.

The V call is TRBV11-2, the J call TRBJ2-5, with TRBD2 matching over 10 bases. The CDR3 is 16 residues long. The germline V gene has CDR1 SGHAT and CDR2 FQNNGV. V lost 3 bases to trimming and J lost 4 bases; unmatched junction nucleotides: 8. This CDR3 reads CASSFPAGGIGETQYF. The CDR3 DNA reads TGTGCCAGCAGCTTTCCAGCGGGGGGGATAGGAGAGACCCAGTACTTC.

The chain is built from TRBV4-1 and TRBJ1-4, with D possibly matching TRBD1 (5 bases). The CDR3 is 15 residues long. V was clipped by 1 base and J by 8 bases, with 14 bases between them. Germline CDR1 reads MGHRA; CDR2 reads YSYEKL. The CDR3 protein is CASSQVAREGEKLFF. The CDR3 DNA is TGCGCCAGCAGCCAAGTGGCCAGGGAAGGGGAAAAACTGTTTTTT.

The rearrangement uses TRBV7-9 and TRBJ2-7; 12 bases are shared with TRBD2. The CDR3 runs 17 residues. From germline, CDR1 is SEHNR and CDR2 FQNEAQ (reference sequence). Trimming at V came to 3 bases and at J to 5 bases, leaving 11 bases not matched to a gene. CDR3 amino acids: CASSFPASGGASHEQYF. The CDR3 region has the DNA TGTGCCAGCAGCTTTCCGGCTAGCGGGGGGGCGAGCCACGAGCAGTACTTC.

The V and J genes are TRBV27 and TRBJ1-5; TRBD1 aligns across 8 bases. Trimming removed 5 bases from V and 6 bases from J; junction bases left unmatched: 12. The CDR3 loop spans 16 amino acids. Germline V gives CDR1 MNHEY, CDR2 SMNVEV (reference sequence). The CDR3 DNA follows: TGTGCCAGCAGTCCCACCGGACAGGGAGCTACTCAGCCCCAGCATTTT. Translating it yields CASSPTGQGATQPQHF.

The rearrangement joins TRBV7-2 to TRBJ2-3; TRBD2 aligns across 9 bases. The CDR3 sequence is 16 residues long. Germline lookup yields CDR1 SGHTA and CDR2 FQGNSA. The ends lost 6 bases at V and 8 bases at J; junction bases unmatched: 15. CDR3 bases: TGTGCCAGCAGACCGGGACTAGCCGGGAGCAGGGGTACGCAGTATTTT. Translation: CASRPGLAGSRGTQYF.